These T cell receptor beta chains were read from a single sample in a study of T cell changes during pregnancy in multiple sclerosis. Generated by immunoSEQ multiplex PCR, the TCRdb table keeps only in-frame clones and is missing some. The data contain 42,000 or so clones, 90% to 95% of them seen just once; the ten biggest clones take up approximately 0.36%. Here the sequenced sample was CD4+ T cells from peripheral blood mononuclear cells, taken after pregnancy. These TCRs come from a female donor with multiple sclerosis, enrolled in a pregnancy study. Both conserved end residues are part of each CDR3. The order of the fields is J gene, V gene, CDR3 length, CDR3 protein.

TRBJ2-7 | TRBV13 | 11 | CASSFINEQYF
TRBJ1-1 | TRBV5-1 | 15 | CASSPGTGVGTEAFF
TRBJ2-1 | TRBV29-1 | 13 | CSVVGGLLNEQFF
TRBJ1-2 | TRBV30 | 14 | CAWSVLDSPYGYTF
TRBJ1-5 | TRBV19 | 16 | CASDPGQGKGVQPQHF
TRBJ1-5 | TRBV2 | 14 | CASSEAASNQPQHF
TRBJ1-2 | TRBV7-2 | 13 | CASSLTGIYGYTF
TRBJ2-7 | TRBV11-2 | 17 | CASSSSVLGTGYYEQYF
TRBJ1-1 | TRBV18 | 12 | CASSPQRTEAFF
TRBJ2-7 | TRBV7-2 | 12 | CASSLGAYEQYF
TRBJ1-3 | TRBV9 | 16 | CASSVGGGLAGNTIYF
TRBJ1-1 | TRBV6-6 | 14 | CASSYEGTGAEAFF
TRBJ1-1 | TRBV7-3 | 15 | CASSFSGIENTEAFF
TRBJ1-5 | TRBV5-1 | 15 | CASSLRDRGRQPQHF
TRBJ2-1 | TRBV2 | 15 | CASSLSDRGGNEQFF
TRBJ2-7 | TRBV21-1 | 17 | CASSKKRGGPNSYEQYF
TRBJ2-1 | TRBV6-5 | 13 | CASSYPPYNEQFF
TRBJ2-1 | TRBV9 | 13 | CASSVGVINEQFF
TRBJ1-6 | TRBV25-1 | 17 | CASSDRGSVVGNSPLHF
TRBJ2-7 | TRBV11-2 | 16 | CASSSLTRQGPYEQYF
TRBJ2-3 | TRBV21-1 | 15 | CASSPPGRPRDTQYF
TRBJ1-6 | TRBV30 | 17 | CAWSVSGRNSYNSPLHF
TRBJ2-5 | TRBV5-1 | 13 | CASSRQGGETQYF
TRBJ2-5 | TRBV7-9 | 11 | CASSLESERYF
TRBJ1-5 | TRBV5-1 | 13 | CASSLGQNQPQHF
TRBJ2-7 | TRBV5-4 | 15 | CASSFPGTGLYEQYF
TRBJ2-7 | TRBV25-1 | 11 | CASKKLYEQYF
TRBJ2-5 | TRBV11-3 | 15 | CASSLGLAGEETQYF
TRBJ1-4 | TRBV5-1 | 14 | CASSLQPSNEKLFF
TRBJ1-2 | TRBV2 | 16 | CASSERMGPGNYGYTF
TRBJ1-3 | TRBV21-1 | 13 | CASSKGGPPAIYF
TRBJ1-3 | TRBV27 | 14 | CASRDTFSGNTIYF
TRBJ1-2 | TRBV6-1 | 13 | CASRLFSDYGYTF
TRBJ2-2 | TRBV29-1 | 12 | CSGGEPSGELFF
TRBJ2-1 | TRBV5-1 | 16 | CASMLAGPSSYNEQFF
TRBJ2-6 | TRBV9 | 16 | CASSVTQGSGANVLTF
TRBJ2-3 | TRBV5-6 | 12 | CASSFTLDTQYF
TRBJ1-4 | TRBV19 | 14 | CASSILAANEKLFF
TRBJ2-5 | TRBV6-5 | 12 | CASSYSGETQYF
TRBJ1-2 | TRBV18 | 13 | CASSSSDSYGYTF
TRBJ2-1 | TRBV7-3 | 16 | CASSLGLAGASSEQFF
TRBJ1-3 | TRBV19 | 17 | CASSTADRAYSGNTIYF
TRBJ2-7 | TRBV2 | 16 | CASSYTPGQGQYEQYF
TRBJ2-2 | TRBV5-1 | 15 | CASSAGSANTGELFF
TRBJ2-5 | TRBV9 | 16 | CASSVAPTSGAETQYF
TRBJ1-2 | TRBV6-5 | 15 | CASSYTDRGGGGYTF
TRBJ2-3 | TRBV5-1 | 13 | CASSPGGSDTQYF
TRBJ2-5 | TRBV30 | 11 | CAWKFGETQYF
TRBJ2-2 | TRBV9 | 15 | CASSSTGPSTGELFF